This T cell receptor beta chain was obtained from a study of cytomegalovirus exposure and HLA in healthy donors. A single count supports this clone. The PCR ran on 60 Vbeta and 13 Jbeta primers. Clones were sequenced by immunoSEQ multiplex PCR, and TCRdb holds only the in-frame ones, with some missing. Among 50,000 to 75,000 clones listed, 80% were seen once. V shed 0 bases, J shed 5 bases, and the junction held 8 bases outside the gene matches. Germline lookup yields CDR1 SGHTA and CDR2 FQGTGA. The CDR3 consists of 16 residues. The sequence was collected from a woman aged 40 to 50 in good health and CMV-seronegative. Sequencing was performed on PBMCs. The chain combines TRBV7-3 with TRBJ2-5; TRBD2 matches 8 bases. CDR3 DNA: TGTGCCAGCAGCTTAACGGCGGGACTAGGAGGGGAGACCCAGTACTTC. Translated, it gives CASSLTAGLGGETQYF.